This entry features one T cell receptor beta chain sequence. Its antigen is currently unknown. Cyclophosphamide on days +3 and +4 followed busulfan-fludarabine conditioning and a marrow graft. There are 16 residues in the CDR3. Germline assignment: CDR1 SGHTA and CDR2 FQGTGA. Germline trimming cut 5 bases from V and 7 bases from J; bases unmatched to any gene: 9. This record belongs to a study of T cells after posttransplantation cyclophosphamide. General study results and limits: TRB overlap between skin or GI tissue T cells and blood was limited. Recipient CMV seropositivity and CMV reactivation strongly tracked TRB clonality. Later post-transplant blood repertoires were often dominated by donor CD8+ memory clones.

TCRdb's copy holds only in-frame clones and misses some; the assay was immunoSEQ multiplex PCR. The sample has roughly 8,600 clones, 75% to 90% seen once. This receptor was identified in a female patient aged 45-60 years who received an allogeneic stem cell transplant from a related donor, was CMV-positive, and had no GVHD. Some T cells may be graft donor cells. Sequenced here: CD4+ T cells sorted from blood, sampled around 1,500 days after allogeneic stem cell transplant with posttransplant cyclophosphamide. The chain has TRBV7-3 and TRBJ2-1; 12 bases fit TRBD1. The DNA for the CDR3 is TGTGCCAGCAGCCGAAACCGGGACAGGGGGCGAAATGAGCAGTTCTTC. This sequence encodes CASSRNRDRGRNEQFF.